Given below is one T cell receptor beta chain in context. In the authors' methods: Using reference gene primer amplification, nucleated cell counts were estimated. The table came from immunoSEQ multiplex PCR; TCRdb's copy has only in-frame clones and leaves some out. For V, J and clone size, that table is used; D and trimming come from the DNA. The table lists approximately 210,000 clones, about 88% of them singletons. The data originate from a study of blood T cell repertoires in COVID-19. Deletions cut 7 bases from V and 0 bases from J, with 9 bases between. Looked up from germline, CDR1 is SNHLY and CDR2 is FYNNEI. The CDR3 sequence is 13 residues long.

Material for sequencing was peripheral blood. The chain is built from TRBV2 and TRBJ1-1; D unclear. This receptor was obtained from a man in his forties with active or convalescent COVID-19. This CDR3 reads CASTLHLNTEAFF. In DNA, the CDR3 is TGTGCCAGCACCTTACATCTGAACACTGAAGCTTTCTTT.